The 3 T cell receptor beta chains in this list originate from one sample, sequenced in a study of shared clonotypes between healthy human individuals. The table came from immunoSEQ multiplex PCR; TCRdb's copy has only in-frame clones and leaves some out. This sample has roughly 1 million clones; 75% occur once, and the top ten carry over 1.3%. Sequencing input: memory CD4+ T cells sorted from blood. As for subset: CD45RA-negative fraction. Receptors originate from a man younger than 30 in good health.

The V call is TRBV9, the J call TRBJ2-5; maybe TRBD1 (6 bases). The CDR3 totals 16 residues. The germline V and J ends were trimmed by 4 bases and 3 bases, with 19 bases remaining between them. The germline V gene has CDR1 SGDLS and CDR2 YYNGEE. The CDR3 DNA follows: TGTGCCAGCAGCATCGCCTCCGGGACACCAAAAGAGACCCAGTACTTC. It encodes CASSIASGTPKETQYF.

This chain connects TRBV10-1 to TRBJ2-1; tentative D call: TRBD2 (6 bases). This CDR3 contains 15 residues. CDR1 is WNHNN, CDR2 SYGVQD, per germline (reference sequence). Trimming shortened V by 4 bases and J by 0 bases, and 10 bases separated the two germline ends. In nucleotides, the CDR3 is TGCGCCAGCAGTGTCGACGGGAGCTCCTACAATGAGCAGTTCTTC. Encoded protein: CASSVDGSSYNEQFF.

The chain employs TRBV10-1 and TRBJ2-1; 8 positions match TRBD1. This CDR3 has 14 residues. Germline CDR1 and CDR2: WNHNN and SYGVQD (reference sequence). The V segment lost 4 bases and the J segment 10 bases; nucleotides outside the gene matches: 9. CDR3 nucleotide sequence: TGCGCCAGCAGTGGCAGACAGGGGAAGGAAGAGCAGTTCTTC. Its translation is CASSGRQGKEEQFF.